This TCR beta chain was obtained from a study of cytomegalovirus exposure and HLA in healthy donors. CDR3 size: 15 residues. V was cut by 10 bases and J by 5 bases, with 21 bases left in between. CDR1 and CDR2 (germline): LNHNV, YYDKDF (reference sequence). In the PCR, 60 Vbeta and 13 Jbeta primers were used. Sequenced by immunoSEQ multiplex PCR; TCRdb stores in-frame clones only, minus some. The sample carries approximately 200,000 clones, more than 60% recorded once. Findings and caveats of the study: Within an earlier analysis, most TCR beta V segments proved productive either about 90% or about 30% of the time.

As regards this clone: Its antigen is not identified.

The sample comprised PBMCs. The chain carries TRBV15 and TRBJ2-1, with a weak D call TRBD1 (6 bases). This receptor was taken from a man between 40 and 49 years old in good health and CMV-seronegative. CDR3 bases: TGTGCCATCGCGAAGGACAGATTACCTAACAATGAGCAGTTCTTC. Its protein is CAIAKDRLPNNEQFF.